This T cell receptor (beta chain) was sequenced for a study of CD8 T cells in Susac syndrome. Germline lookup yields CDR1 KGHSH and CDR2 LQKENI. Trimming cost V 3 bases and J 2 bases, with 19 bases left between them. The length of the CDR3 is 17 residues. It was with random hexamers that about 0.45 to 1 ug RNA was reverse transcribed. Using its own MiXCR run on the immunoSEQ multiplex PCR reads, TCRdb lists one record per CDR3 protein. The data show around 170,000 distinct CDR3 sequences, approximately 94% seen once. The V call is TRBV18, the J call TRBJ1-1; D call uncertain. Material: CD4+ T cells from PBMCs. This sequence was found in a human donor with Susac syndrome. The CDR3 coding sequence is TGTGCCAGCTCACCCTACCCGAGAGGGTCCTCTAACACTGAAGCTTTCTTT. Its protein product is CASSPYPRGSSNTEAFF.